These 26 T cell receptor beta chains were sequenced from one sample in a study of blood T cells in healthy people across ages. A second PCR, run for about 7 to 11 cycles, used a sample-barcoded 5' primer plus a J-beta primer mix. One entry per CDR3 protein results from TCRdb running MiXCR on the 5' RACE reads. There are some 1.5 million distinct CDR3 sequences in the sample; roughly 27% occur only once, and roughly 8% lies in the top ten. Sample: blood. The receptors derive from a young woman in good health.

The rearrangement links TRBV6-6 to TRBJ2-1; the D gene is possibly TRBD2 (5 bases). CDR1 and CDR2 from the germline V gene are MNHNY and SVGAGI (reference sequence). The CDR3 has 14 residues. V dropped 8 bases and J dropped 4 bases, with 15 bases sitting between them. CDR3 loop: CASCGSDLYNEQFF. The CDR3 coding sequence is TGTGCCAGCTGCGGTAGCGACTTATACAATGAGCAGTTCTTC.

A remark on this clonotype: At one end the junction does not follow the germline gene, possibly because of a read error. The chain couples TRBV19 to TRBJ1-2; 8 bases align to TRBD1. Germline-derived CDR1 and CDR2 are LNHDA and SQIVND (reference sequence). This CDR3 contains 14 residues. CDR3 nucleotide sequence: TGTGCCAGCAGTACTGACAGGGGAAGGGACGGCTACACCTTC. Its translation is CASSTDRGRDGYTF.

This clonotype has just a few counts. This chain joins TRBV18 and TRBJ1-2; D unresolved. The CDR3 loop spans 14 amino acids. CDR1 and CDR2 from the germline V gene are KGHSH and LQKENI. V was shortened by 5 bases and J by 4 bases, with 14 bases between the two germline ends. The CDR3 nucleotides are TGTGCCAGCTCAACCCTGGAACACACCTATGGCTACACCTTC. Encoded protein: CASSTLEHTYGYTF.

A few counts support this clonotype. J is TRBJ2-3 and V is TRBV28, with 8 bases identical to TRBD1. The germline CDR1 and CDR2 sequences are MDHEN and SYDVKM. The CDR3 length is 15 residues. Trimming took 10 bases from V and 5 from J; bases not matched to a gene: 14. The CDR3 is CAITPRQGLVDTQYF. In nucleotides, the CDR3 is TGTGCCATCACACCTCGACAGGGGCTGGTAGATACGCAGTATTTT.

The CDR3 nucleotides are TGTGCCAGCAGGGAGAGCGGGGCCCCCACCGGGGAGCTGTTTTTT. Its translation: CASRESGAPTGELFF. The gene calls are TRBV2 and TRBJ2-2; 7 nucleotides align to TRBD2. CDR3 length: 15 amino acids. The germline V gene has CDR1 SNHLY and CDR2 FYNNEI. V dropped 6 bases and J dropped 4; count of bases not matched to a gene: 8.

This clonotype has just a few counts. V and J are TRBV20-1 and TRBJ1-5; 10 bases map to TRBD1. J gave up 5 bases and V 1 base, and 5 bases lay outside the gene matches. Germline loops: CDR1 DFQATT, CDR2 SNEGSKA (reference sequence). CDR3 size: 15 residues. Written as DNA, the CDR3 is TGCAGTGCTAGAGTATGGACAGGGGGGGATCAGCCCCAGCATTTT. It specifies CSARVWTGGDQPQHF.

The chain recombines TRBV12-3 or TRBV12-4 with TRBJ2-1, with 9 nucleotides matching TRBD1. With V trimmed by 8 bases and J by 6 bases, 5 bases remained unmatched. The CDR3 covers 13 residues. CDR3: CASGDRAGNEQFF. The CDR3 nucleotides read TGTGCCAGCGGGGACAGGGCGGGCAATGAGCAGTTCTTC.

This clonotype came up many times. V is TRBV18 and J is TRBJ2-5, with TRBD1 as a possible D gene (6 bases). The V end lost 4 bases, the J end lost 3 bases, and 9 bases lay between the germline ends. The CDR3 extends over 13 amino acids. The germline V gene has CDR1 KGHSH and CDR2 LQKENI. Written as DNA, the CDR3 is TGTGCCAGCTCACGCGGACAGAAAGAGACCCAGTACTTC. Translated: CASSRGQKETQYF.

The table lists this clonotype with a few counts. The chain combines TRBV28 with TRBJ2-1; 11 bases are a match to TRBD1. From germline, CDR1 is MDHEN and CDR2 SYDVKM. V was pared by 6 bases and J by 6 bases, with 4 bases of the junction left unmatched. The CDR3 contains 14 residues. DNA of the CDR3: TGTGCCAGCAGGTCCGGGACAGGGGGCAATGAGCAGTTCTTC. Translated: CASRSGTGGNEQFF.

The CDR3 coding sequence is TGCAGCGTTGAAGTGCCCCCCGGAAGCTCCTACAATGAGCAGTTCTTC. Translation: CSVEVPPGSSYNEQFF. The rearrangement links TRBV29-1 to TRBJ2-1; D is unclear. This CDR3 has 16 residues. V gave up 1 base and J gave up 0 bases, with 13 bases separating them. CDR1 SQVTM and CDR2 ANQGSEA come from the germline V gene.

Note on this clonotype: A much larger clonotype is one base distant, so this may be a read error. The chain recombines TRBV29-1 with TRBJ2-1; possible D gene TRBD2, 5 bases. The last part of the DNA fits TRBJ2-7 better; the J call may be wrong. Germline V gives CDR1 SQVTM, CDR2 ANQGSEA. The CDR3 is 16 residues long. The CDR3 sequence is CSVEGSFGIGIYEQYF. In nucleotides, the CDR3 is TGCAGCGTTGAGGGCTCTTTCGGGATAGGGATTTACGAGCAGTACTTC.

This clonotype was counted a few times. V and J are TRBV5-5 and TRBJ2-1, with TRBD2 matching 13 bases. The germline V gene has CDR1 SGHKS and CDR2 YYEKEE (reference sequence). There are 20 residues in the CDR3. Trimming took 4 bases from V and 5 from J; bases not matched to a gene: 18. The CDR3 protein is CASSESGLAGNMLGNNEQFF. CDR3 bases: TGTGCCAGCAGCGAATCGGGACTAGCGGGGAACATGTTGGGGAACAATGAGCAGTTCTTC.

This clonotype was found a few times. V is TRBV24-1 and J is TRBJ1-1, with 8 positions matching TRBD1. The V gene's germline CDR1 is KGHDR and CDR2 SFDVKD. The CDR3 spans 13 residues. V was pared by 7 bases and J by 1 base, with 1 base of the junction left unmatched. CDR3 coding DNA: TGTGCCACCAGGGGACAGGAGAACACTGAAGCTTTCTTT. Its translation: CATRGQENTEAFF.

The V gene is TRBV12-5, the J gene TRBJ1-5; D perhaps matches TRBD1 (5 bases). Trimming took off 6 bases at V and 3 bases at J, with 15 bases between the two ends. The CDR3 has 15 amino acids. CDR1 and CDR2 (germline): LGHNT, FRNRAP. Written as DNA, the CDR3 is TGTGCTAGTGGGCTGGGACCGAGCCTCAATCAGCCCCAGCATTTT. Protein: CASGLGPSLNQPQHF. The full variable domain, rest sourced from reference TRBV12-5 and TRBJ1-5, is DARVTQTPRHKVTEMGQEVTMRCQPILGHNTVFWYRQTMMQGLELLAYFRNRAPLDDSGMPKDRFSAEMPDATLATLKIQPSEPRDSAVYFCASGLGPSLNQPQHFGDGTRLSIL.

In its sample, this clonotype was seen a few times. This chain connects TRBV12-3 or TRBV12-4 to TRBJ2-7; the match to TRBD1 covers 8 bases. There are 15 residues in the CDR3. J was trimmed by 1 base and V by 3 bases; bases with no gene match: 5. CDR3 DNA: TGTGCCAGCAGTTTCGGCGGACAGGGTTCCTACGAGCAGTACTTC. As protein: CASSFGGQGSYEQYF.

This chain joins TRBV5-1 and TRBJ2-1, with 9 bases fitting TRBD1. The ends lost 7 bases at V and 7 bases at J; junction bases unmatched: 9. Per germline, CDR1 SGHRS and CDR2 YFSETQ. The CDR3 runs to 14 residues. The CDR3 coding sequence is TGCGCCAGCCGAAAACAGGGGGCAACGAATGAGCAGTTCTTC. As protein: CASRKQGATNEQFF.

The chain joins TRBV20-1 to TRBJ2-3; 12 positions match TRBD2. V trimming: 0 bases; J trimming: 5 bases; junction bases outside the gene matches: 3. The CDR3 is 15 amino acids. The germline CDR1 and CDR2 sequences are DFQATT and SNEGSKA (reference sequence). The CDR3 DNA sequence: TGCAGTGCTAGAGAGCCTAGCGGGGGGGGAGATACGCAGTATTTT. This sequence encodes CSAREPSGGGDTQYF.

V is TRBV27 and J is TRBJ2-4, with D uncertain. The CDR3 has 15 amino acids. Germline loops: CDR1 MNHEY, CDR2 SMNVEV (reference sequence). V lost 2 bases, J lost 0 bases, and 8 bases lay in between. CDR3: CASSLSPAAKNIQYF. In DNA, the CDR3 is TGTGCCAGCAGTTTAAGTCCAGCAGCCAAAAACATTCAGTACTTC.

V gene TRBV12-3 or TRBV12-4 combines with J gene TRBJ2-3; TRBD1 is a possible D gene (6 bases). This CDR3 is built from 14 residues. V dropped 5 bases and J dropped 3 bases, with 12 bases sitting between them. The CDR3 sequence is CASSNRVRTDTQYF. The DNA of the CDR3 is TGTGCCAGCAGTAACAGGGTTAGAACAGATACGCAGTATTTT.

This clonotype was counted many times. The chain links TRBV7-6 to TRBJ1-2; 9 positions agree with TRBD1. The V gene end was trimmed by 2 bases and the J gene end by 5 bases; junction bases not matched to a gene: 3. The CDR3 is 14 residues long. The germline gives CDR1 SGHVS, CDR2 FNYEAQ. CDR3 nucleotide sequence: TGTGCCAGCAGCTTAAACAGGGGGCGATATGGCTACACCTTC. Protein product: CASSLNRGRYGYTF.

This sequence joins TRBV24-1 and TRBJ2-1, with D possibly being TRBD2 (7 bases). The CDR3 consists of 14 residues. The ends were cut back, 9 bases at V and 4 bases at J, with 15 bases in the middle. Germline loops: CDR1 KGHDR, CDR2 SFDVKD. CDR3 in DNA: TGTGCCACCGGAGGGGGGCGGGGGTACAATGAGCAGTTCTTC. Translation gives CATGGGRGYNEQFF.

This clonotype showed up just a few times. The rearrangement links TRBV7-2 to TRBJ2-3; 8 bases align to TRBD2. Germline V gene lookup returns CDR1 SGHTA and CDR2 FQGNSA. The V segment lost 2 bases and the J segment 8 bases; nucleotides outside the gene matches: 9. This CDR3 is built from 15 residues. This CDR3 is CASSLPSSGRLTQYF. CDR3 in DNA: TGTGCCAGCAGCTTACCGTCCAGCGGGAGACTTACGCAGTATTTT.

The J gene is TRBJ1-6, the V gene TRBV5-1, with D unclear. CDR1 SGHRS and CDR2 YFSETQ come from the germline V gene. This CDR3 region has 13 residues. V lost 2 bases, J lost 9 bases, and 9 bases lay in between. The DNA for the CDR3 is TGCGCCAGCAGCTTCGAAGGGAGTTCACCCCTCCACTTT. Its protein is CASSFEGSSPLHF.

The chain has TRBV29-1 and TRBJ1-1, with a tentative D call TRBD1 (6 bases). CDR1 is SQVTM and CDR2 is ANQGSEA in the germline V gene. The length of the CDR3 is 15 residues. V dropped 0 bases and J dropped 5 bases, with 16 bases sitting between them. The CDR3 region has the DNA TGCAGCGTTGAAGATCTCGGGAACAGGGCAACTGAAGCTTTCTTT. Translation: CSVEDLGNRATEAFF.

The chain couples TRBV7-7 to TRBJ2-1, with 10 bases aligning to TRBD2. The CDR3 is 15 amino acids. V lost 1 base and J lost 7; bases outside the gene matches: 4. The germline gives CDR1 SSHAT, CDR2 FNYEAQ (reference sequence). The CDR3 reads CASSLGSGGLNEQFF. CDR3 in DNA: TGTGCCAGCAGCTTAGGTAGCGGGGGGTTGAATGAGCAGTTCTTC.

This clonotype was seen only a few times. This sequence joins TRBV7-2 and TRBJ2-5; the match to TRBD2 covers 14 bases. This CDR3 comprises 15 residues. J was trimmed by 11 bases and V by 5 bases; bases with no gene match: 10. Germline V gene data show CDR1 as SGHTA and CDR2 as FQGNSA. The CDR3 spells CASSPGLAGDGEQYF. The CDR3 coding sequence is TGTGCCAGCAGCCCGGGACTAGCGGGAGATGGTGAGCAGTACTTC.